The 14 T cell receptor beta chains presented below share a single source sample, sequenced in a study of shared clonotypes between healthy human individuals. The repertoire was sequenced with immunoSEQ multiplex PCR; TCRdb's copy has only in-frame clones and lacks some. Of about 490,000 clones in the sample, around four fifths were seen once. Sequenced sample: PBMCs. Receptors originate from a woman aged 40 to 55 in good health. Some clones in this sample may be carry-over from other donors' samples.

The V gene is TRBV30, the J gene TRBJ1-2; D unresolved. The CDR3 runs to 11 residues. V was trimmed by 4 bases and J by 4 bases, leaving 7 bases between them. The germline CDR1 and CDR2 sequences are GTSNPN and SVGIG (reference sequence). The CDR3 nucleotides are TGTGCCTGGAATACAGTCTATGGCTACACCTTC. Protein sequence: CAWNTVYGYTF.

The chain is built from TRBV7-2 and TRBJ1-1, with 10 bases fitting TRBD1. Germline trimming cut 5 bases from V and 4 bases from J; bases unmatched to any gene: 10. CDR3 length: 16 residues. CDR1 SGHTA and CDR2 FQGNSA come from the germline V gene. The CDR3 DNA is TGTGCCAGCAGCCCAGCCAGACGGACAGGGGGCACTGAAGCTTTCTTT. Its protein is CASSPARRTGGTEAFF. Looking up the rest from reference TRBV7-2 and TRBJ1-1 gives the full variable domain: GAGVSQSPSNKVTEKGKDVELRCDPISGHTALYWYRQSLGQGLEFLIYFQGNSAPDKSGLPSDRFSAERTGGSVSTLTIQRTQQEDSAVYLCASSPARRTGGTEAFFGQGTRLTVV.

This clone was counted only a few times. The junction does not match germline at one end; this may be a read error. V and J are TRBV7-2 and TRBJ2-7; 11 bases are a match to TRBD2. This CDR3 contains 14 residues. Germline V gene sequence: CDR1 SGHTA, CDR2 FQGNSA. As DNA, the CDR3 is TGTGCCAGCAGCCCCGGGACTAGCGGATACGTGCAGTACTTC. This codes for CASSPGTSGYVQYF.

This clone was picked up one time. The chain uses TRBV2 and TRBJ2-1; TRBD2 matches 14 bases. Trimming at V came to 6 bases and at J to 7 bases, leaving 8 bases not matched to a gene. The germline gives CDR1 SNHLY, CDR2 FYNNEI. The CDR3 runs 16 residues. The CDR3 sequence is CASSGGLAGAGNEQFF. The CDR3 DNA reads TGTGCCAGCAGCGGGGGACTAGCGGGAGCTGGGAATGAGCAGTTCTTC.

This chain uses TRBV12-2 with TRBJ1-5; the table names TRBD1, a call not compared with the DNA. TRBV12-2 is a recognized pseudogene. The CDR3 is made up of 15 amino acids. This chain's CDR3 is CASRLGTLLNQPQHF. Written as DNA, the CDR3 is TGTGCAAGTCGCTTGGGGACACTGCTCAATCAGCCCCAGCATTTT.

This rearrangement joins TRBV18 to TRBJ2-5; possibly TRBD2 for D (5 bases). Germline lookup yields CDR1 KGHSH and CDR2 LQKENI. V dropped 6 bases and J dropped 4 bases, with 15 bases sitting between them. This CDR3 region has 14 residues. Written as DNA, the CDR3 is TGTGCCAGCTCCCCTACTGAGGGTGGAGAGACCCAGTACTTC. Translation gives CASSPTEGGETQYF.

Of note for this clone: One junction end does not reproduce the germline sequence, and a read error may be involved. The chain is built from TRBV28 and TRBJ2-7; 7 bases line up with TRBD2. This CDR3 contains 15 residues. Germline V gene lookup returns CDR1 MDHEN and CDR2 SYDVKM. Written as DNA, the CDR3 is TGTACCAGCAGTTTATGGGCGACTAGCAGCTACGAGCAGTACTTC. This codes for CTSSLWATSSYEQYF.

Regarding this clone: Other DNA sequences of this sample code for an identical CDR3. J is TRBJ2-3 and V is TRBV4-1; D unresolved. The V gene's germline CDR1 is MGHRA and CDR2 YSYEKL. V lost 3 bases and J 0 bases, leaving 10 bases between the germline ends. This CDR3 contains 15 residues. The DNA of the CDR3 is TGCGCCAGCAGCCAGGTAGACTCAAGCACAGATACGCAGTATTTT. Encoded protein: CASSQVDSSTDTQYF.

This clone was counted only a few times. This rearrangement joins TRBV4-2 to TRBJ2-7; 10 nucleotides agree with TRBD1. Per germline, CDR1 LGHNA and CDR2 YNFKEQ. The CDR3 extends over 16 amino acids. V gave up 0 bases and J gave up 2 bases; unmatched junction bases: 4. CDR3 sequence reads: CASSQEEGQGTYEQYF. CDR3 sequence (DNA): TGTGCCAGCAGCCAAGAGGAGGGACAGGGGACCTACGAGCAGTACTTC.

The V and J genes are TRBV25-1 and TRBJ2-7; D remains unclear. The CDR3 is made up of 15 amino acids. In germline, CDR1 is MGHDK, CDR2 SYGVNS. With 3 bases removed from V and 0 bases from J, the gap between germline ends came to 12 bases. CDR3 amino acids: CASSEAGPSSYEQYF. The CDR3 region has the DNA TGTGCCAGCAGTGAGGCAGGACCGAGCTCCTACGAGCAGTACTTC.

The chain combines TRBV28 with TRBJ2-7; D possibly corresponds to TRBD1 (5 bases). Germline V gives CDR1 MDHEN, CDR2 SYDVKM. V was clipped by 5 bases and J by 0 bases, with 8 bases between them. The CDR3 loop spans 13 amino acids. Here the CDR3 DNA reads TGTGCCAGCAGTCAGGGCCCCTCCTACGAGCAGTACTTC. Residues: CASSQGPSYEQYF.

Of note for this clone: Possible read error: a much larger clone is one base away. Within the sample, other DNA sequences also encode this same CDR3. The chain recombines TRBV5-1 with TRBJ2-5, with TRBD1 matching 9 bases. After removal of 4 bases from V and 5 bases from J, the junction contained 6 bases not matched to a gene. This CDR3 region has 14 residues. Germline CDR1 SGHRS, CDR2 YFSETQ. The CDR3 coding sequence is TGCGCCAGCAGCCTACAGGGGGCAGGGGAGACCCAGTACTTC. Residues: CASSLQGAGETQYF.

Only a few counts were recorded for this clone. The chain is built from TRBV29-1 and TRBJ2-5, with TRBD1 identical over 7 bases. CDR3 length equals 11 residues. Per germline, CDR1 SQVTM and CDR2 ANQGSEA. Trimming cost V 7 bases and J 2 bases; bases outside gene matches: 1. CDR3 amino acids: CSGGQQETQYF. The CDR3 coding sequence is TGCAGCGGGGGACAGCAAGAGACCCAGTACTTC.

This chain connects TRBV4-3 to TRBJ2-3; 7 bases agree with TRBD2. Germline CDR1 reads LGHNA; CDR2 reads YSLEER. This CDR3 is built from 17 residues. The ends lost 0 bases at V and 14 bases at J; junction bases unmatched: 20. The CDR3 DNA reads as TGCGCCAGCAGCCAAGATGGTTGGACGGGGGGACGCACAACACTGTATTTT. It translates to CASSQDGWTGGRTTLYF.